The T cell receptor beta chain described here comes from a study of blood T cell repertoires in COVID-19. Across the whole study: Samples representing acute and convalescent COVID-19 were sourced from the United States, Italy and Spain. T cells, B-cell-depleted T cells, or PBMCs provided the cDNA or gDNA that served as material.

This clone was detected once. Germline V lookup: CDR1 SGHTA, CDR2 FQGNSA. The CDR3 is 14 amino acids. The germline V and J ends were trimmed by 3 bases and 1 base, with 8 bases remaining between them. Source study methods: Estimated nucleated cell counts came from reference gene primer amplification. The method was immunoSEQ multiplex PCR; TCRdb's version includes in-frame clones alone and lacks a portion of them. V, J and clone size are those of that table, while D and trimming were read from the DNA. The sample yields approximately 200,000 clones, roughly 85% seen once. The clonotype originates from a man aged 40-49 years with acute or convalescent COVID-19. Sequenced input: peripheral blood. This chain uses TRBV7-2 with TRBJ2-3, with D possibly TRBD1 on 5 matching bases. The CDR3 coding sequence is TGTGCCAGCAGCTTTAGGGGCCGCACAGATACGCAGTATTTT. Protein sequence: CASSFRGRTDTQYF.